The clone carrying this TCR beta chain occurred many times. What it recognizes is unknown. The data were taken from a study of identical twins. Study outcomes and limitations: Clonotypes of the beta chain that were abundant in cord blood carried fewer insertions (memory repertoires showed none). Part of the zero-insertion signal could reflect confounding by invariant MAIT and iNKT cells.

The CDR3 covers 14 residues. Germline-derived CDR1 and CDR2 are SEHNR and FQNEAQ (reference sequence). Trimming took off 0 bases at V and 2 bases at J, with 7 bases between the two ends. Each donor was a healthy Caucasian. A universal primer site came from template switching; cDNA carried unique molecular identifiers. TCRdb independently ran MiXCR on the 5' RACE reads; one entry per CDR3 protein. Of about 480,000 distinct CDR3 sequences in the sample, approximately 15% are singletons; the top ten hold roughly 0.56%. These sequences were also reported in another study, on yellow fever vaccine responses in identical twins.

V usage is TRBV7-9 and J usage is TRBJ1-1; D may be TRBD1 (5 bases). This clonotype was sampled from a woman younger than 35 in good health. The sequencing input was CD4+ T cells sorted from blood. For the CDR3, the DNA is TGTGCCAGCAGCTTAGCGAGGGGTAACACTGAAGCTTTCTTT. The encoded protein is CASSLARGNTEAFF.